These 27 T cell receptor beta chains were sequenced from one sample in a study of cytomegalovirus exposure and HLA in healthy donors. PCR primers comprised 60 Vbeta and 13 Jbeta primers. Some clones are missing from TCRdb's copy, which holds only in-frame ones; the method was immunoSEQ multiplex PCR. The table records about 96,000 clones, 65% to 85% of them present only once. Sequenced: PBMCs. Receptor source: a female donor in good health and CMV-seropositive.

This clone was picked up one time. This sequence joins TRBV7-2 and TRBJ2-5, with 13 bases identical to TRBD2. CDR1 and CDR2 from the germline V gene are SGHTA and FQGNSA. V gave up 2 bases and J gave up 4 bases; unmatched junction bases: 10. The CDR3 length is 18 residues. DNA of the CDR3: TGTGCCAGCAGCTTAAGGGGACTAGCGGGGACGATGGGAGAGACCCAGTACTTC. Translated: CASSLRGLAGTMGETQYF. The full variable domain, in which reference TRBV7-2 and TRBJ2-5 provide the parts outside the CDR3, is GAGVSQSPSNKVTEKGKDVELRCDPISGHTALYWYRQSLGQGLEFLIYFQGNSAPDKSGLPSDRFSAERTGGSVSTLTIQRTQQEDSAVYLCASSLRGLAGTMGETQYFGPGTRLLVL.

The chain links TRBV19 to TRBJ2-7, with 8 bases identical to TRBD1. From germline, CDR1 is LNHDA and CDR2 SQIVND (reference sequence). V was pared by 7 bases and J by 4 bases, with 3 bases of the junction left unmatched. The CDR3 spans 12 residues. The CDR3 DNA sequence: TGTGCCAGTAATAACAGGGGGTACGAGCAGTACTTC. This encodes CASNNRGYEQYF.

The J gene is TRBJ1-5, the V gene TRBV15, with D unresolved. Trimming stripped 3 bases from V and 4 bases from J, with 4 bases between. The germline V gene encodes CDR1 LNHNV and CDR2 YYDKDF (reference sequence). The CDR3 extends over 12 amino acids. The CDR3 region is CATSSLNQPQHF. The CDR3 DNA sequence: TGTGCCACCAGCAGCCTAAATCAGCCCCAGCATTTT.

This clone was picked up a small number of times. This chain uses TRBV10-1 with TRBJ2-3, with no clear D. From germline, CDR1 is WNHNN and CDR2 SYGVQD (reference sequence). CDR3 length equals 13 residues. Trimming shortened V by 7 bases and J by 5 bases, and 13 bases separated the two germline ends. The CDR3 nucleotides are TGCGCCAGCACCCCCCCCGGTGAAGATACGCAGTATTTT. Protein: CASTPPGEDTQYF.

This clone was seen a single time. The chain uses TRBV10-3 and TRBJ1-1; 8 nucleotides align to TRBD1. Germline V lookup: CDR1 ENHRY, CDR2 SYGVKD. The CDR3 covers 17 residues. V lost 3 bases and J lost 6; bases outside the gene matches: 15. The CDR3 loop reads CAISETGQGNPRSEAFF. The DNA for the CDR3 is TGTGCCATCAGTGAAACCGGACAGGGAAATCCCAGGTCTGAAGCTTTCTTT.

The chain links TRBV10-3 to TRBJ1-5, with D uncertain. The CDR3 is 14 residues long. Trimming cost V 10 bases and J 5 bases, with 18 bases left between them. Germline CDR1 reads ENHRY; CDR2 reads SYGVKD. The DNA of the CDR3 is TGTGCCACCGCGCCGAGTTTGAATGATCAGCCCCAGCATTTT. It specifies CATAPSLNDQPQHF.

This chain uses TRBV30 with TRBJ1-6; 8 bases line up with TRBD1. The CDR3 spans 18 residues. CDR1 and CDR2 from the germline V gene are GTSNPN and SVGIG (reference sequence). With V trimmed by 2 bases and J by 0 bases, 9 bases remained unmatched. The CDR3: CAWSPGRQGSSYNSPLHF. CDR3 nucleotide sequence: TGTGCCTGGAGTCCAGGCCGACAGGGGAGCTCCTATAATTCACCCCTCCACTTT.

The CDR3 loop reads CASSPGHVSGANVLTF. As DNA, the CDR3 is TGTGCCAGCAGCCCTGGACACGTCTCTGGGGCCAACGTCCTGACTTTC. V is TRBV11-2 and J is TRBJ2-6; tentatively, D is TRBD1 (5 bases). Germline V gene data show CDR1 as SGHAT and CDR2 as FQNNGV. Trimming pared 5 bases from V and 0 bases from J, leaving 11 bases between. The CDR3 contains 16 residues.

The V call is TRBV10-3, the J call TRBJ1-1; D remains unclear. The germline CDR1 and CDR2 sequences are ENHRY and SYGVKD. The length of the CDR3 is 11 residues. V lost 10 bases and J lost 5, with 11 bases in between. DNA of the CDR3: TGTGCCACCCTCCGAGGAACTGAAGCTTTCTTT. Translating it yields CATLRGTEAFF.

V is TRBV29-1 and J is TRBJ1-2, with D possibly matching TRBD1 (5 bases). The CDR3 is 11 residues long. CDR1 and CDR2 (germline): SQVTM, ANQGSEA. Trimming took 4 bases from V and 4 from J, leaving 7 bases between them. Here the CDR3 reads CSVGQSYGYTF. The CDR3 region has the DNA TGCAGCGTTGGACAGAGCTATGGCTACACCTTC.

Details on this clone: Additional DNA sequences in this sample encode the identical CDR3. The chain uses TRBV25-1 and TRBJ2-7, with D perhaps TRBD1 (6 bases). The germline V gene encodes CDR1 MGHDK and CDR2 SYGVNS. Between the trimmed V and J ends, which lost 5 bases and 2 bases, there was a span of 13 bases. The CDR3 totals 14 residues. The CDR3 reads CASSPRDTTYEQYF. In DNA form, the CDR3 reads TGTGCCAGCAGTCCTAGGGACACTACCTACGAGCAGTACTTC.

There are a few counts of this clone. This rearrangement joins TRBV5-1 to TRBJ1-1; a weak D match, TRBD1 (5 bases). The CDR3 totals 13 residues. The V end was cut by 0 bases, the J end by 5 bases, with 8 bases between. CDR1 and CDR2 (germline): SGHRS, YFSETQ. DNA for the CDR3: TGCGCCAGCAGCTTGGGGGGCAGGACTGAAGCTTTCTTT. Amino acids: CASSLGGRTEAFF. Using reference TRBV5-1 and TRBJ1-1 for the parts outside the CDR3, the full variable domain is KAGVTQTPRYLIKTRGQQVTLSCSPISGHRSVSWYQQTPGQGLQFLFEYFSETQRNKGNFPGRFSGRQFSNSRSEMNVSTLELGDSALYLCASSLGGRTEAFFGQGTRLTVV.

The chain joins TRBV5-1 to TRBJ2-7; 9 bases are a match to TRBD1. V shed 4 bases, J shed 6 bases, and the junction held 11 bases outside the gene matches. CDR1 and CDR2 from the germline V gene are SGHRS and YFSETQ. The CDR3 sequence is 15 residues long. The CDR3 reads CASSPRQGVFAEQYF. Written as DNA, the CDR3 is TGCGCCAGCAGCCCGCGACAGGGGGTTTTTGCCGAGCAGTACTTC.

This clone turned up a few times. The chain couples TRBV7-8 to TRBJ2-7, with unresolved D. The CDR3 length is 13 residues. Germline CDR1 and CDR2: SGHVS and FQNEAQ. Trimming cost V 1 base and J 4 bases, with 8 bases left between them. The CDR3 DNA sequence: TGTGCCAGCAGCTTAGGGCCTGATTACGAGCAGTACTTC. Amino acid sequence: CASSLGPDYEQYF.

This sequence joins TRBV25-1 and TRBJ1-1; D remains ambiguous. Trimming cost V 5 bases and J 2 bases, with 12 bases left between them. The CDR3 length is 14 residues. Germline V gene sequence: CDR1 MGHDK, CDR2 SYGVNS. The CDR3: CASSMHRENTEAFF. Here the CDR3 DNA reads TGTGCCAGCAGTATGCACAGAGAAAACACTGAAGCTTTCTTT.

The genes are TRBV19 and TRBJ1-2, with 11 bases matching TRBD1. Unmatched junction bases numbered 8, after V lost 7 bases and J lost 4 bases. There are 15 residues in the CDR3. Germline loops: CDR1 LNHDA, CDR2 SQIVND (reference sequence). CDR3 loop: CASTPGQGAFYGYTF. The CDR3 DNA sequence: TGTGCCAGTACCCCAGGACAGGGGGCCTTCTATGGCTACACCTTC.

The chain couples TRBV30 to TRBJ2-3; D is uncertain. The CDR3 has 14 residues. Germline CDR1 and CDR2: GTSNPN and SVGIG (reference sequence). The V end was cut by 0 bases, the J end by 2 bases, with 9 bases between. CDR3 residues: CAWSVNLNTDTQYF. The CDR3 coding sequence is TGTGCCTGGAGTGTCAACTTAAACACAGATACGCAGTATTTT.

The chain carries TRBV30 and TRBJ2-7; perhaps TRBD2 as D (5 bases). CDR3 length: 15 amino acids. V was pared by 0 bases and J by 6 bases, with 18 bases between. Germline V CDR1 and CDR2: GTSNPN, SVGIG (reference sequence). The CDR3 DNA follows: TGTGCCTGGAGTGTTTCTGGCGGGTCCCCTGTCGAGCAGTACTTC. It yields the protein CAWSVSGGSPVEQYF.

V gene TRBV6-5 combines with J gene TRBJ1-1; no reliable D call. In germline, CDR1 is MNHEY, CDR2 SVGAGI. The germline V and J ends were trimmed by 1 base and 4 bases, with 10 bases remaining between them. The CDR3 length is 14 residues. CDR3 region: CASSYFGRGTEAFF. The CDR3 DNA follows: TGTGCCAGCAGTTACTTCGGGAGAGGCACTGAAGCTTTCTTT.

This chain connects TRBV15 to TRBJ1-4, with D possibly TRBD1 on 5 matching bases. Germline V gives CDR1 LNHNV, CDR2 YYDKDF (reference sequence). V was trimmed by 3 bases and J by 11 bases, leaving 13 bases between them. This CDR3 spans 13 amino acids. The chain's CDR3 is CATSSWTRSKLFF. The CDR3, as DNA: TGTGCCACCAGCAGCTGGACACGGTCGAAACTGTTTTTT.

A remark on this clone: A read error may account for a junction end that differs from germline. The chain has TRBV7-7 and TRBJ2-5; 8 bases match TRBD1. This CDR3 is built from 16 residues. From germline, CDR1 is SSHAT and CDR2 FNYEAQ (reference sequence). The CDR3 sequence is CASSSLPYRGAETQYF. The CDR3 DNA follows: TGTGCTAGCAGCTCCTTACCTTACAGGGGGGCAGAGACCCAGTACTTC.

This chain's CDR3 is CSVAPTVDEQFF. The CDR3 DNA follows: TGCAGCGTCGCACCGACAGTGGATGAGCAGTTCTTC. V and J are TRBV29-1 and TRBJ2-1; a possible D gene is TRBD1 (5 bases). V shed 6 bases and J shed 8 bases, with 14 bases lying between them. The CDR3 is 12 amino acids. Germline assignment: CDR1 SQVTM and CDR2 ANQGSEA.

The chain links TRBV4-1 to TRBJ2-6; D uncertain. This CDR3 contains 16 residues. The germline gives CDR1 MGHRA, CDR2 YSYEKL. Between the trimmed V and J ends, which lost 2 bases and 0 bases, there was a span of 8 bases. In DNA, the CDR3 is TGCGCCAGCAGCCAACTATATAGCTCTGGGGCCAACGTCCTGACTTTC. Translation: CASSQLYSSGANVLTF.

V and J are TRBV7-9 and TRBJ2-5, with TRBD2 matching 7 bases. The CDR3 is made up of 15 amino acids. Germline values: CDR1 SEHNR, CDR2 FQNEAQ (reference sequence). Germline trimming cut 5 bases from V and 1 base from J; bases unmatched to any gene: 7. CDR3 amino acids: CASSPSSGPQETQYF. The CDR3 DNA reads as TGTGCCAGCAGCCCCTCTAGCGGACCCCAAGAGACCCAGTACTTC.

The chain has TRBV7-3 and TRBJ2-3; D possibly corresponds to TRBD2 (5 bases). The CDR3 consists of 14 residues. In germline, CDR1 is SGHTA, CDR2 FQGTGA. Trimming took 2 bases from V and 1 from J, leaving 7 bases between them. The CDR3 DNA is TGTGCCAGCAGCTTATACGGGGGCACAGATACGCAGTATTTT. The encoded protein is CASSLYGGTDTQYF.

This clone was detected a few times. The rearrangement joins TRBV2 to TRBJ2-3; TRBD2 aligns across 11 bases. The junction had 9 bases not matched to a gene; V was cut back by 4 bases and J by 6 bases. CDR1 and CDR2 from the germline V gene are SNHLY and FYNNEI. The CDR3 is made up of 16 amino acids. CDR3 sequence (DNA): TGTGCCAGCAGTGGACGACTACTAGCGGGGGTGGATACGCAGTATTTT. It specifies CASSGRLLAGVDTQYF.

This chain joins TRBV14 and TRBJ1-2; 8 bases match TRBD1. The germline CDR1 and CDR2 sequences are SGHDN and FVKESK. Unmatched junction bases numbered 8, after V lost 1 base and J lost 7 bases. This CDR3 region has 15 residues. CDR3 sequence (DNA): TGTGCCAGCAGCCAAGGACAGGGGCGAGTCGGTGGCTACACCTTC. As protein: CASSQGQGRVGGYTF.